This TCR beta chain comes out of a study of Graves' ophthalmopathy and Graves' hyperthyroidism. This clonotype was observed many times. Germline V gene data show CDR1 as MNHEY and CDR2 as SVGAGI. The CDR3 sequence is 13 residues long. V shed 4 bases, J shed 4 bases, and the junction held 3 bases outside the gene matches. Amplifying from RNA transcripts, the study obtained TCR beta CDR3 regions. HTBI primers were employed in first-round RT-PCR, then a second-round multiplex PCR followed. TCRdb fed the multiplex PCR reads into MiXCR, producing one record per CDR3 protein. Of about 220,000 distinct CDR3 sequences in the sample, about 22% were seen once.

The J gene is TRBJ2-7, the V gene TRBV6-5; TRBD1 aligns across 8 bases. Material: peripheral blood. The sequence was obtained from a woman aged 50 to 60 with Graves' ophthalmopathy. The chain's CDR3 is CASSFYRGYEQYF. For the CDR3, the DNA is TGTGCCAGCAGTTTCTACAGGGGGTACGAGCAGTACTTC.